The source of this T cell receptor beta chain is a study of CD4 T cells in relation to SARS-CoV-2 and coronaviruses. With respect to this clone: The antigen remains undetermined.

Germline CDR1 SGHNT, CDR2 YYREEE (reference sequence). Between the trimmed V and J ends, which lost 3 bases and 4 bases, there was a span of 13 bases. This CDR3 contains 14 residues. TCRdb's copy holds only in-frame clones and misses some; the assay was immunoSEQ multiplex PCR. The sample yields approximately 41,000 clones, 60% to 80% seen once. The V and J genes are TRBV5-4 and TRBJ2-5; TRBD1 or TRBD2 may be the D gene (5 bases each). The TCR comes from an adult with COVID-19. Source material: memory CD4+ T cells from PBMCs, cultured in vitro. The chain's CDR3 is CASSSAGSRETQYF. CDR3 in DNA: TGTGCCAGCAGCTCTGCAGGGAGCAGAGAGACCCAGTACTTC. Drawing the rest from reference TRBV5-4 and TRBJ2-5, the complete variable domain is ETGVTQSPTHLIKTRGQQVTLRCSSQSGHNTVSWYQQALGQGPQFIFQYYREEENGRGNFPPRFSGLQFPNYSSELNVNALELDDSALYLCASSSAGSRETQYFGPGTRLLVL.